One T cell receptor (beta chain) is described in this entry. Its antigen is still unknown. This entry belongs to a study of cytomegalovirus exposure and HLA in healthy donors. Study-wide background: Sequencing of about 179 million T cells in an earlier analysis found under 120 million unique TCR beta sequences. Researchers found that roughly 81% of around 400 genotyped donors fell within the Caucasian-associated ancestry cluster. General observations from the study: In a later analysis, about 17,000 TCR beta sequences were associated with HLA alleles at 0.05 false discovery rate.

Primers: 60 Vbeta forward and 13 Jbeta reverse. Per the authors' pipeline: An analysis that came later counted roughly 87 million unique TCR beta chains, around 12 million shared. Data came from immunoSEQ multiplex PCR; TCRdb stores just in-frame clones and leaves some out. Clonal size and the V and J genes are those of that table, whereas D and trimming came from the DNA. The table records 150,000 to 250,000 clones, roughly 85% of them present only once. V dropped 0 bases and J dropped 6; count of bases not matched to a gene: 5. CDR1 and CDR2 from the germline V gene are ENHRY and SYGVKD. This CDR3 comprises 14 residues.

The sequence derives from a woman in her twenties or thirties in good health and CMV-seropositive. Sequenced sample: PBMCs. The chain uses TRBV10-3 and TRBJ2-7; 7 bases agree with TRBD1. The CDR3 reads CAISESMGTVEQYF. DNA of the CDR3: TGTGCCATCAGTGAGTCGATGGGGACAGTCGAGCAGTACTTC.